This T cell receptor beta chain was identified during a study of T cells after yellow fever vaccination. Via MiXCR, TCRdb re-called the 5' RACE reads, giving one row per CDR3 protein. This table has about 160,000 distinct CDR3 sequences, about 7% appearing once. The CDR3 is 17 amino acids. Germline trimming cut 8 bases from V and 7 bases from J; bases unmatched to any gene: 20. This clonotype has ten or more counts. The receptor comes from a man aged 18-30 years who received the YFV17D yellow fever vaccine. The sequences come from CD4+ T cells sorted from PBMCs, collected roughly 5 days after the first yellow fever vaccination. The chain carries TRBV12-3 or TRBV12-4 and TRBJ2-5; 9 bases agree with TRBD2. In DNA, the CDR3 is TGTGCCAGCGGGGTCCGTGGGCGGGGGGGCAGTTTCGGGACCCAGTACTTC. Translating it yields CASGVRGRGGSFGTQYF.